The source of this T cell receptor beta chain is a study of T cell responses to AZD1222 COVID-19 vaccine. This clone was detected only once. The antigen is not known. Study-level results: Researchers took repertoire samples only after the peak T cell response had come. Vaccine-associated CD4 TCRs ranged over spike, dominating at 160-218 and 743-854. Clonal diversity may have been underestimated, and the donors were mostly white British, with more females than males. Reportedly, nearly half of unique spike TCRs recognized epitopes outside B.1.351/B.1.1.7 mutations.

Sequencing was performed with immunoSEQ multiplex PCR; in TCRdb, only in-frame clones are kept and a portion is missing. The sample has about 140,000 clones, approximately 91% seen once; the top ten hold less than 2%. This TCR derives from an adult who received the AZD1222 COVID-19 vaccine. This material consisted of peripheral blood, taken 28 days after the second AZD1222 dose.

This CDR3 reads CASSEAVGEKLFF. The CDR3 DNA reads TGTGCCAGCAGTGAAGCGGTGGGGGAAAAACTGTTTTTT. J is TRBJ1-4 and V is TRBV2; D not certain. The V gene lost 0 bases and the J gene lost 8 bases, with 7 bases spanning the gap. Germline V gives CDR1 SNHLY, CDR2 FYNNEI. The length of the CDR3 is 13 residues. The full variable domain, rest sourced from reference TRBV2 and TRBJ1-4, is EPEVTQTPSHQVTQMGQEVILRCVPISNHLYFYWYRQILGQKVEFLVSFYNNEISEKSEIFDDQFSVERPDGSNFTLKIRSTKLEDSAMYFCASSEAVGEKLFFGSGTQLSVL.